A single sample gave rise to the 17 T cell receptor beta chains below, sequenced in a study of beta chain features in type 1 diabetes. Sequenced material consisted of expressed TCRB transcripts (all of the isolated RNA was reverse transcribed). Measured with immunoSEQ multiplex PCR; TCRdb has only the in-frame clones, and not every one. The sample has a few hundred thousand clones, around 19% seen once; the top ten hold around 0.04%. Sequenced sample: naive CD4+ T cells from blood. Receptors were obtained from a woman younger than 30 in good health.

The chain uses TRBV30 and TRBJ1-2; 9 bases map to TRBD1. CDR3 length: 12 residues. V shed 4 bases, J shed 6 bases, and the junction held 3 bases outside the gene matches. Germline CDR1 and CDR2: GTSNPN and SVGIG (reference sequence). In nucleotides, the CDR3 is TGTGCCTGGACGGGACAGGGAGATGGCTACACCTTC. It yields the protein CAWTGQGDGYTF.

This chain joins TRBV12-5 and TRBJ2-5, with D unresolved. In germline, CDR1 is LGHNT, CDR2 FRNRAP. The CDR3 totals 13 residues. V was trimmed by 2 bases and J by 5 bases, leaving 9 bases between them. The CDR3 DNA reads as TGTGCTAGTGGTTTGACGGGTGCGGAGACCCAGTACTTC. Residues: CASGLTGAETQYF.

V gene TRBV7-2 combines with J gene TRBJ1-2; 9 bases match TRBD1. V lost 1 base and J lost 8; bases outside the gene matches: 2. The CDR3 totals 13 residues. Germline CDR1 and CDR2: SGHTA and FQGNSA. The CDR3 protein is CASSLGDRVGYTF. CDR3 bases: TGTGCCAGCAGCTTAGGGGACAGGGTAGGCTACACCTTC.

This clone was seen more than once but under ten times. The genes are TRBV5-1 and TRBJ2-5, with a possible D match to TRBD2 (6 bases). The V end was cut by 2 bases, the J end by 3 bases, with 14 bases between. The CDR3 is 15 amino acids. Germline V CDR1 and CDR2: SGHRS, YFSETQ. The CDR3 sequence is CASSFNFRREETQYF. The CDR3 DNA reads TGCGCCAGCAGCTTTAATTTCCGGAGGGAAGAGACCCAGTACTTC. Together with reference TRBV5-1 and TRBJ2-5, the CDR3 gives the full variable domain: KAGVTQTPRYLIKTRGQQVTLSCSPISGHRSVSWYQQTPGQGLQFLFEYFSETQRNKGNFPGRFSGRQFSNSRSEMNVSTLELGDSALYLCASSFNFRREETQYFGPGTRLLVL.

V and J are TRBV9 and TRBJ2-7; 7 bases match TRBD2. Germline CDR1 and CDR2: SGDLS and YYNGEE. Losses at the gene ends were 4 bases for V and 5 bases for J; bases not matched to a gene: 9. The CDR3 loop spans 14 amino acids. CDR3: CASSPLGGANEQYF. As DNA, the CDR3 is TGTGCCAGCAGCCCCCTGGGAGGGGCAAACGAGCAGTACTTC.

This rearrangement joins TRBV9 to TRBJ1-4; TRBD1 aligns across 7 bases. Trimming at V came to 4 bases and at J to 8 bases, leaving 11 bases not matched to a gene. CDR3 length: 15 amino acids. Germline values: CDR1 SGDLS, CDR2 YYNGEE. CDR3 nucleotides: TGTGCCAGCAGCACCCAACAGGGGCGTCACGAAAAACTGTTTTTT. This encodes CASSTQQGRHEKLFF.

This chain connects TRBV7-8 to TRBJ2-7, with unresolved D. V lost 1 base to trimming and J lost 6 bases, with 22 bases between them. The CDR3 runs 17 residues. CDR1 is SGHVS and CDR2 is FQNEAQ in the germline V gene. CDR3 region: CASSLERWAPVKREQYF. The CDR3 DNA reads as TGTGCCAGCAGCTTAGAAAGGTGGGCCCCAGTTAAACGCGAGCAGTACTTC.

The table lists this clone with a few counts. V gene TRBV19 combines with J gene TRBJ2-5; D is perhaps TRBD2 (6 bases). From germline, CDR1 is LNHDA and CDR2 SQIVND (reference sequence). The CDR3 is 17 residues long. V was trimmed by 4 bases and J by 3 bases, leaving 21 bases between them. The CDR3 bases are TGTGCCAGTAGTAGACCGAGCCGGGCCCCGGGGGAAGAGACCCAGTACTTC. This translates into CASSRPSRAPGEETQYF.

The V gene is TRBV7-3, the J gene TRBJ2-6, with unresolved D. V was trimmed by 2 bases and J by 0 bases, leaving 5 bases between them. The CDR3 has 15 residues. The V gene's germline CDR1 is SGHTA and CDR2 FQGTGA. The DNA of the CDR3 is TGTGCCAGCAGCTTAGAGATCTCTGGGGCCAACGTCCTGACTTTC. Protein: CASSLEISGANVLTF.

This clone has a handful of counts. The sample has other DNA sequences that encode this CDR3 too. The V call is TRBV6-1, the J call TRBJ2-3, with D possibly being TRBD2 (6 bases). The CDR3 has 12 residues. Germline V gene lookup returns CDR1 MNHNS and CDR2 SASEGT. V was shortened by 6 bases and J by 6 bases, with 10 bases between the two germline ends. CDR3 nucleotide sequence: TGTGCCAGCAGAGCGGAGGGGGATACGCAGTATTTT. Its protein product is CASRAEGDTQYF.

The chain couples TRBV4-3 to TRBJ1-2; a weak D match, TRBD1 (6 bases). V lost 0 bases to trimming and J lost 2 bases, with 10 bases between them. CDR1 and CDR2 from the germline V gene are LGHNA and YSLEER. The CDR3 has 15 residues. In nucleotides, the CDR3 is TGCGCCAGCAGCCAAGATCTTGGACAGAACTATGGCTACACCTTC. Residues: CASSQDLGQNYGYTF.

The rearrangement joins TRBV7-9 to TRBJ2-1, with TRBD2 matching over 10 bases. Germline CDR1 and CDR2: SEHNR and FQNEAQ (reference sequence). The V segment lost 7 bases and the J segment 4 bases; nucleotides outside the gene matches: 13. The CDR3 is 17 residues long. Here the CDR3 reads CASIPPQREGPYNEQFF. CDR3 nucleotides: TGTGCCAGCATCCCACCCCAGCGGGAGGGCCCTTACAATGAGCAGTTCTTC.

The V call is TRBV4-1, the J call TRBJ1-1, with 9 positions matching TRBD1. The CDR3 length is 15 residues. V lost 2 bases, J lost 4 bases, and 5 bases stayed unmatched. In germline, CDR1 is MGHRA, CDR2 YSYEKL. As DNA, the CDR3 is TGCGCCAGCAGCCAACGGGACAGGGAGGGCACTGAAGCTTTCTTT. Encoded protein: CASSQRDREGTEAFF.

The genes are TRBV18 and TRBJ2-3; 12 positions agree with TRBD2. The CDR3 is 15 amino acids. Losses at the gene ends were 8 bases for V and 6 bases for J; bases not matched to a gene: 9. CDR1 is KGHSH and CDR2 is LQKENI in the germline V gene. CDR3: CASASSSGRADTQYF. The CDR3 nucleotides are TGTGCCAGCGCCTCGTCTAGCGGGAGGGCCGATACGCAGTATTTT.

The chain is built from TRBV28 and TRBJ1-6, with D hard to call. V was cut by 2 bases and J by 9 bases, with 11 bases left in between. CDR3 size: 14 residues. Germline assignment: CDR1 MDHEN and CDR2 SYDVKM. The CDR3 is CASSLGGLGSPLHF. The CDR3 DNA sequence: TGTGCCAGCAGTTTAGGAGGTCTGGGTTCACCCCTCCACTTT.

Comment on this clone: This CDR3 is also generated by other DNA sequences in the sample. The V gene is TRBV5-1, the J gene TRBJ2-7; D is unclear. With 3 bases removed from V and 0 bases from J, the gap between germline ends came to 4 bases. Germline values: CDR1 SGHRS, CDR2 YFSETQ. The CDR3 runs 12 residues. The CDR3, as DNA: TGCGCCAGCAGCTCGAGCTCCTACGAGCAGTACTTC. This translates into CASSSSSYEQYF.

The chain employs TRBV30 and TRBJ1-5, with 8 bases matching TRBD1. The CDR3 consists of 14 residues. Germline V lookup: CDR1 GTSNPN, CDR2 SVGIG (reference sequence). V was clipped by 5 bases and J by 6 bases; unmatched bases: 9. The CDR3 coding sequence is TGTGCCTGGGGCCGCGGACAGGGCGCTCAGCCCCAGCATTTT. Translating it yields CAWGRGQGAQPQHF.